The 7 T cell receptor beta chains below were found in one sample sequenced in a study of sequential checkpoint blockade in melanoma. Assay: immunoSEQ multiplex PCR; the TCRdb copy retains only in-frame clones and omits some. The sample holds roughly 9,600 clones, about 25% seen once. Stated treatment: randomized to nivolumab then ipilimumab (arm A) or the reverse (arm B). The sample was tumor tissue (inferred from file names), taken from a patient given nivolumab and ipilimumab in sequence. These receptors were collected from a human donor with melanoma.

This clone was seen a few times. The chain uses TRBV6-8 and TRBJ1-2; 7 bases fit TRBD1. The V and J ends lost 5 bases and 4 bases, in that order; junction bases with no gene match: 10. This CDR3 comprises 15 residues. The germline V gene encodes CDR1 MNHGY and CDR2 SAAAGT. CDR3 coding DNA: TGTGCCAGCAGTGAGTGGGGACAGATCCTCTATGGCTACACCTTC. It specifies CASSEWGQILYGYTF.

The sample holds a few counts of this clone. The chain combines TRBV11-3 with TRBJ1-2; the match to TRBD1 covers 7 bases. J lost 5 bases, V lost 3 bases, and 6 bases had no gene match. Germline V gene lookup returns CDR1 SGHNT and CDR2 YENEEA. This CDR3 has 14 amino acids. CDR3 in DNA: TGTGCCAGCAGCTTCGACAGGGCGGTATATGGCTACACCTTC. Amino acids: CASSFDRAVYGYTF.

The chain employs TRBV19 and TRBJ1-1, with no clear D. Trimming took off 2 bases at V and 1 base at J, with 5 bases between the two ends. Germline CDR1 and CDR2: LNHDA and SQIVND (reference sequence). The CDR3 runs to 13 residues. The CDR3 DNA sequence: TGTGCCAGTAGTATACAGCCGAACACTGAAGCTTTCTTT. Amino acids: CASSIQPNTEAFF.

This rearrangement joins TRBV6-8 to TRBJ2-5; maybe TRBD1 (6 bases). The CDR3 spans 14 residues. Trimming took 5 bases from V and 3 from J, leaving 13 bases between them. In germline, CDR1 is MNHGY, CDR2 SAAAGT. CDR3 amino acids: CASSRRRQEETQYF. CDR3 DNA: TGTGCCAGCAGTAGAAGAAGACAGGAAGAGACCCAGTACTTC.

The chain recombines TRBV18 with TRBJ2-5, with D unclear. CDR1 is KGHSH and CDR2 is LQKENI in the germline V gene. V was trimmed by 4 bases and J by 5 bases, leaving 8 bases between them. CDR3 length equals 12 residues. DNA of the CDR3: TGTGCCAGCTCACGCCCGGAGGAGACCCAGTACTTC. Residues: CASSRPEETQYF.

This clone showed up just a few times. The chain is built from TRBV5-1 and TRBJ2-1, with 7 nucleotides matching TRBD2. This CDR3 region has 17 residues. V was pared by 4 bases and J by 4 bases, with 14 bases of the junction left unmatched. Germline CDR1 is SGHRS and CDR2 is YFSETQ. The CDR3 here is CASSQEGLPTPYNEQFF. CDR3 in DNA: TGCGCCAGCAGCCAAGAGGGACTACCGACCCCGTACAATGAGCAGTTCTTC.

This chain joins TRBV11-3 and TRBJ2-6; 8 bases agree with TRBD1. Germline V lookup: CDR1 SGHNT, CDR2 YENEEA. This CDR3 contains 15 residues. The V and J ends lost 6 bases and 2 bases, in that order; junction bases with no gene match: 3. The CDR3 here is CASSLTGAGANVLTF. DNA of the CDR3: TGTGCCAGCAGTCTGACAGGGGCTGGGGCCAACGTCCTGACTTTC.